Below, one T cell receptor (beta chain) is given with its context. The antigen is not known. This record comes from a study of a mutant IDH1 vaccine in newly diagnosed glioma. Study information: Patients began vaccination 4-6 weeks after radiotherapy alone, or with temozolomide cycles. Standard pretreatment was either radiotherapy, temozolomide, or, for most, radiochemotherapy with temozolomide.

The method was immunoSEQ multiplex PCR; TCRdb's version includes in-frame clones alone and lacks a portion of them. The sample lists 73,000 or so clones; 84% were seen once. Regarding the study as a whole: Researchers report vaccine-induced immune responses in about 94% of patients. Pseudoprogression looked unconnected to shifts in top peripheral T cell clonotypes.

Time point here: week 35, safety follow-up. A 20-mer mutant IDH1 peptide at 300 ug was injected subcutaneously with topical imiquimod. This clonotype originated in a man between 18 and 29 years old with glioma. The input for sequencing was PBMCs, taken from a glioma patient whose treatment included an IDH1 peptide vaccine.

CDR3 sequence (DNA): TGTGCCATCTGGCAGGGTCCCGCCTATGGCTACACCTTC. Translated, it gives CAIWQGPAYGYTF. V usage is TRBV10-3 and J usage is TRBJ1-2, with D perhaps matching TRBD1 (5 bases). With 8 bases removed from V and 4 bases from J, the gap between germline ends came to 14 bases. From germline, CDR1 is ENHRY and CDR2 SYGVKD. The CDR3 has 13 amino acids.